This entry lists 9 T cell receptor beta chains sequenced from one sample in a study of OX40 agonist ivuxolimab in advanced cancers. Only in-frame clones appear in the TCRdb table, and some are missing; sequencing was by immunoSEQ multiplex PCR. In the table there are approximately 54,000 clones, about 86% of which are singletons. The specimen was CD4+ or CD8+ T cells sorted from blood, collected in a trial of the OX40 agonist ivuxolimab. These receptors were obtained from an adult with an advanced solid tumor such as melanoma, head and neck, liver or kidney cancer.

The gene calls are TRBV27 and TRBJ2-5; the D gene is possibly TRBD2 (6 bases). CDR3 length equals 14 residues. Germline-derived CDR1 and CDR2 are MNHEY and SMNVEV (reference sequence). V gave up 0 bases and J gave up 4 bases, with 9 bases separating them. The CDR3 reads CASSLSPSVETQYF. CDR3 DNA: TGTGCCAGCAGTTTATCGCCTAGCGTAGAGACCCAGTACTTC.

V gene TRBV14 combines with J gene TRBJ1-1; D unclear. Per germline, CDR1 SGHDN and CDR2 FVKESK. The CDR3 has 13 amino acids. V lost 2 bases and J 3 bases, leaving 7 bases between the germline ends. This CDR3 reads CASSQRTDTEAFF. CDR3 coding DNA: TGTGCCAGCAGCCAACGGACGGACACTGAAGCTTTCTTT. The variable domain in full, completed from reference TRBV14 and TRBJ1-1, reads EAGVTQFPSHSVIEKGQTVTLRCDPISGHDNLYWYRRVMGKEIKFLLHFVKESKQDESGMPNNRFLAERTGGTYSTLKVQPAELEDSGVYFCASSQRTDTEAFFGQGTRLTVV.

The genes are TRBV5-1 and TRBJ1-2; D unclear. V lost 0 bases and J lost 7, with 7 bases in between. In germline, CDR1 is SGHRS, CDR2 YFSETQ. CDR3 length equals 12 residues. The CDR3 DNA reads TGCGCCAGCAGCTTGGAAGGGTTTGGCTACACCTTC. Amino acid sequence: CASSLEGFGYTF.

The genes are TRBV11-2 and TRBJ2-2; D may match TRBD1 or TRBD2 (5 bases each). The V end was cut by 5 bases, the J end by 6 bases, with 7 bases between. Per the germline V gene, CDR1 is SGHAT and CDR2 is FQNNGV. CDR3 length equals 12 residues. The CDR3 is CASSMGAGELFF. The CDR3 DNA is TGTGCCAGCAGCATGGGGGCCGGGGAGCTGTTTTTT. The whole variable domain, filled in from reference TRBV11-2 and TRBJ2-2, reads EAGVAQSPRYKIIEKRQSVAFWCNPISGHATLYWYQQILGQGPKLLIQFQNNGVVDDSQLPKDRFSAERLKGVDSTLKIQPAKLEDSAVYLCASSMGAGELFFGEGSRLTVL.

The chain has TRBV18 and TRBJ1-1, with D possibly being TRBD1 (6 bases). Trimming stripped 4 bases from V and 0 bases from J, with 15 bases between. The CDR3 totals 16 residues. In germline, CDR1 is KGHSH, CDR2 LQKENI. CDR3 in DNA: TGTGCCAGCTCACTGGCAGGGCCAGGGGTGAACACTGAAGCTTTCTTT. This codes for CASSLAGPGVNTEAFF.

The chain combines TRBV29-1 with TRBJ2-7; D possibly uses TRBD1 or TRBD2 (6 bases each). CDR1 and CDR2 from the germline V gene are SQVTM and ANQGSEA. V lost 6 bases and J lost 6, with 18 bases in between. The CDR3 has 13 amino acids. Here the CDR3 reads CSVGARGLGEQYF. The CDR3 DNA follows: TGCAGCGTGGGGGCACGGGGGCTCGGCGAGCAGTACTTC.

The chain links TRBV11-3 to TRBJ2-7; 8 positions agree with TRBD1. The junction had 9 bases not matched to a gene; V was cut back by 3 bases and J by 2 bases. From germline, CDR1 is SGHNT and CDR2 YENEEA. This CDR3 is built from 16 residues. The DNA of the CDR3 is TGTGCCAGCAGCTTGGATATCCGGGACAGGACCTACGAGCAGTACTTC. Translating it yields CASSLDIRDRTYEQYF.

The CDR3 here is CASSLYSPGQGYGYTF. The CDR3 bases are TGTGCCAGCAGCTTATACTCCCCGGGACAGGGCTATGGCTACACCTTC. The rearrangement joins TRBV13 to TRBJ1-2; 9 bases map to TRBD1. Unmatched junction bases numbered 8, after V lost 2 bases and J lost 4 bases. The length of the CDR3 is 16 residues. Germline V gene lookup returns CDR1 PRHDT and CDR2 FYEKMQ (reference sequence).

The genes are TRBV6-6 and TRBJ2-7; 7 positions match TRBD2. V gave up 4 bases and J gave up 2 bases; unmatched junction bases: 5. From germline, CDR1 is MNHNY and CDR2 SVGAGI (reference sequence). This CDR3 is built from 14 residues. The CDR3 bases are TGTGCCAGCAGTTCAAGCGGGGAGACCTACGAGCAGTACTTC. As protein: CASSSSGETYEQYF.